A selection of T cell receptor beta chains follows, all from one sample in a study of blood T cell repertoires in COVID-19. Repertoires were generated with immunoSEQ multiplex PCR, while TCRdb's copy carries only in-frame clones and drops some. The sample includes approximately 200,000 clones, more than 70% of them seen just once. Sequences were obtained from peripheral blood. These receptors all come from a young woman with acute or convalescent COVID-19. CDR3s include the opening cysteine and the closing phenylalanine or tryptophan. Fields, in order: V gene, J gene, D gene, clone size, CDR3 protein, CDR3 DNA. A D gene is named only where the DNA matches it firmly. Rows give clone size only sometimes, using once, few, many, or a class for an expanded clone.

v_call: TRBV5-1; j_call: TRBJ2-4; d_call: TRBD2; clone_size: NA; cdr3_aa: CASMDRGSQNIQYF; cdr3_nt: TGCGCCAGCATGGATCGCGGGAGTCAAAACATTCAGTACTTC
v_call: TRBV11-3; j_call: TRBJ2-1; d_call: NA; clone_size: NA; cdr3_aa: CASSLTGSSYNEQFF; cdr3_nt: TGTGCCAGCAGCTTGACTGGTAGCTCCTACAATGAGCAGTTCTTC
v_call: TRBV4-2; j_call: TRBJ1-2; d_call: TRBD1; clone_size: NA; cdr3_aa: CASSPTPGTDYGYTF; cdr3_nt: TGTGCCAGCAGCCCAACCCCCGGGACAGATTATGGCTACACCTTC
v_call: TRBV2; j_call: TRBJ2-1; d_call: TRBD2; clone_size: NA; cdr3_aa: CASRASGNPRRFF; cdr3_nt: TGTGCCAGCAGGGCTAGCGGGAACCCTAGGCGGTTCTTC
v_call: TRBV9; j_call: TRBJ2-5; d_call: TRBD2; clone_size: NA; cdr3_aa: CASSGGGRQETQYF; cdr3_nt: TGTGCCAGCAGCGGCGGCGGGAGACAAGAGACCCAGTACTTC
v_call: TRBV11-2; j_call: TRBJ2-1; d_call: NA; clone_size: NA; cdr3_aa: CASWGLAYNEQFF; cdr3_nt: TGTGCCAGCTGGGGCCTAGCCTACAATGAGCAGTTCTTC
v_call: TRBV6-5; j_call: TRBJ1-5; d_call: NA; clone_size: NA; cdr3_aa: CASSWGYSNQPQHF; cdr3_nt: TGTGCCAGCAGCTGGGGCTATAGCAATCAGCCCCAGCATTTT
v_call: TRBV4-1; j_call: TRBJ2-7; d_call: TRBD2; clone_size: NA; cdr3_aa: CASSQDVLAREGRYEQYF; cdr3_nt: TGCGCCAGCAGCCAAGATGTTCTTGCCAGGGAGGGCCGCTACGAGCAGTACTTC
v_call: TRBV21-1; j_call: TRBJ1-5; d_call: NA; clone_size: NA; cdr3_aa: CASGLDRSPQHF; cdr3_nt: TGTGCCAGCGGCTTGGACAGGTCGCCTCAGCATTTT
v_call: TRBV19; j_call: TRBJ2-5; d_call: TRBD2; clone_size: NA; cdr3_aa: CARSGRLRETQYF; cdr3_nt: TGTGCCAGGAGCGGGAGGCTTAGGGAGACCCAGTACTTC
v_call: TRBV6-6; j_call: TRBJ2-7; d_call: NA; clone_size: once; cdr3_aa: CASSYSPTAGNYEQYF; cdr3_nt: TGTGCCAGCAGTTACAGCCCTACGGCGGGCAACTACGAGCAGTACTTC
v_call: TRBV19; j_call: TRBJ1-1; d_call: NA; clone_size: NA; cdr3_aa: CASIQGGGSLNTEAFF; cdr3_nt: TGTGCCAGTATTCAGGGAGGTGGCTCCCTGAACACTGAAGCTTTCTTT
v_call: TRBV5-4; j_call: TRBJ1-1; d_call: NA; clone_size: NA; cdr3_aa: CASSLGSTEAFF; cdr3_nt: TGTGCCAGCAGCTTGGGTAGCACTGAAGCTTTCTTT
v_call: TRBV24-1; j_call: TRBJ2-1; d_call: NA; clone_size: NA; cdr3_aa: CATSDQREFFHEQFF; cdr3_nt: TGTGCCACCAGTGATCAGAGGGAGTTCTTCCATGAGCAGTTCTTC
v_call: TRBV7-2; j_call: TRBJ2-1; d_call: TRBD2; clone_size: NA; cdr3_aa: CASSLAALAGTNEQFF; cdr3_nt: TGTGCCAGCAGCTTAGCGGCCCTAGCGGGAACCAATGAGCAGTTCTTC
v_call: TRBV11-1; j_call: TRBJ2-1; d_call: NA; clone_size: NA; cdr3_aa: CASGYSRNEQFF; cdr3_nt: TGTGCCAGTGGGTATTCGAGGAATGAGCAGTTCTTC
v_call: TRBV7-7; j_call: TRBJ2-3; d_call: TRBD1; clone_size: once; cdr3_aa: CASSRDRRNTQYF; cdr3_nt: TGTGCTAGCAGCCGGGACAGAAGAAATACGCAGTATTTT
v_call: TRBV28; j_call: TRBJ1-1; d_call: NA; clone_size: NA; cdr3_aa: CASSKTGSEHKAFF; cdr3_nt: TGTGCCAGCAGTAAAACAGGGAGTGAACACAAAGCTTTCTTT
v_call: TRBV9; j_call: TRBJ2-3; d_call: NA; clone_size: few; cdr3_aa: CASSLRWGGTDTQYF; cdr3_nt: TGTGCCAGCAGCCTCCGTTGGGGAGGCACAGATACGCAGTATTTT
v_call: TRBV15; j_call: TRBJ2-7; d_call: TRBD2; clone_size: NA; cdr3_aa: CATSRSVRTSGPYEQYF; cdr3_nt: TGTGCCACCAGCAGATCCGTCCGGACTAGCGGCCCCTACGAGCAGTACTTC
v_call: TRBV7-9; j_call: TRBJ1-1; d_call: NA; clone_size: NA; cdr3_aa: CASRGNTEAFF; cdr3_nt: TGTGCCAGTAGGGGTAACACTGAAGCTTTCTTT
v_call: TRBV28; j_call: TRBJ2-1; d_call: TRBD2; clone_size: NA; cdr3_aa: CASSLGGLESREQFF; cdr3_nt: TGTGCCAGCAGTTTAGGTGGACTAGAGTCCCGTGAGCAGTTCTTC
v_call: TRBV28; j_call: TRBJ2-7; d_call: TRBD2; clone_size: NA; cdr3_aa: CASSPVAGPDEQYF; cdr3_nt: TGTGCCAGCAGCCCTGTAGCGGGCCCAGACGAGCAGTACTTC
v_call: TRBV10-3; j_call: TRBJ2-5; d_call: NA; clone_size: NA; cdr3_aa: CASSLETQYF; cdr3_nt: TGTGCCTCCAGTTTGGAGACCCAGTACTTC
v_call: TRBV5-1; j_call: TRBJ1-3; d_call: TRBD1; clone_size: NA; cdr3_aa: CASSARTGAGNTIYF; cdr3_nt: TGCGCCAGCAGCGCCCGGACAGGAGCTGGAAACACCATATATTTT
v_call: TRBV6-5; j_call: TRBJ2-1; d_call: NA; clone_size: NA; cdr3_aa: CATAGAFSYNEQFF; cdr3_nt: TGTGCCACCGCAGGGGCGTTTTCCTACAATGAGCAGTTCTTC
v_call: TRBV15; j_call: TRBJ1-1; d_call: NA; clone_size: once; cdr3_aa: CATSRVGRGTEAFF; cdr3_nt: TGTGCCACCAGCAGAGTCGGGAGGGGCACTGAAGCTTTCTTT
v_call: TRBV2; j_call: TRBJ2-7; d_call: TRBD2; clone_size: NA; cdr3_aa: CASSPTSGRAYEQYF; cdr3_nt: TGTGCCAGCAGTCCTACTAGCGGGAGGGCCTACGAGCAGTACTTC
v_call: TRBV18; j_call: TRBJ2-1; d_call: TRBD1; clone_size: NA; cdr3_aa: CASSPTRGLDEQFF; cdr3_nt: TGTGCCAGCTCACCTACCAGGGGGCTGGATGAGCAGTTCTTC
v_call: TRBV5-1; j_call: TRBJ2-5; d_call: NA; clone_size: NA; cdr3_aa: CASKMMDIQETQYF; cdr3_nt: TGCGCCAGCAAGATGATGGACATCCAAGAGACCCAGTACTTC
v_call: TRBV5-1; j_call: TRBJ2-2; d_call: TRBD2; clone_size: few; cdr3_aa: CASSSQLAGVRGELFF; cdr3_nt: TGCGCCAGCAGCTCCCAACTAGCGGGAGTACGAGGGGAGCTGTTTTTT
v_call: TRBV5-4; j_call: TRBJ2-5; d_call: NA; clone_size: NA; cdr3_aa: CASSYGRQLQETQYF; cdr3_nt: TGTGCCAGCAGCTACGGACGACAGCTTCAAGAGACCCAGTACTTC
v_call: TRBV7-2; j_call: TRBJ2-6; d_call: NA; clone_size: NA; cdr3_aa: CASTRAGPGANVLTF; cdr3_nt: TGTGCCAGCACCCGCGCGGGGCCCGGGGCCAACGTCCTGACTTTC
v_call: TRBV6-6; j_call: TRBJ2-5; d_call: NA; clone_size: NA; cdr3_aa: CASGRRSQETQYF; cdr3_nt: TGTGCCAGCGGGCGCCGCTCCCAAGAGACCCAGTACTTC
v_call: TRBV20-1; j_call: TRBJ1-5; d_call: NA; clone_size: once; cdr3_aa: CSASPRGGPQHF; cdr3_nt: TGCAGTGCTAGTCCCCGTGGAGGGCCCCAGCATTTT
v_call: TRBV3-1/TRBV3-2; j_call: TRBJ2-1; d_call: NA; clone_size: NA; cdr3_aa: CASSQERRGYNEQFF; cdr3_nt: TGTGCCAGCAGCCAAGAGAGGCGGGGCTACAATGAGCAGTTCTTC
v_call: TRBV11-2; j_call: TRBJ2-1; d_call: NA; clone_size: NA; cdr3_aa: CASSLEAASSYNEQFF; cdr3_nt: TGTGCCAGCAGCTTAGAGGCGGCCAGCTCCTACAATGAGCAGTTCTTC
v_call: TRBV5-1; j_call: TRBJ2-5; d_call: NA; clone_size: NA; cdr3_aa: CASQEQGQKTQYF; cdr3_nt: TGCGCCAGCCAGGAACAGGGTCAAAAGACCCAGTACTTC